The 2 T cell receptor beta chains below come from one sample, sequenced in a study of shared clonotypes between healthy human individuals (dated by TCRdb to about 2020). Library prep was done by the immunoSEQ multiplex PCR assay. Here the immuneACCESS table is served through TCRdb, limited to in-frame sequences with V and J called. Missing clones are a known gap in these copies; in checked studies unresolved V genes cover under half, and the rest lacks a known reason. In this sample the table shows 2 million to 2.5 million clones, just under 95% of which occur a single time. Of the sample, 0.9% to 1.4% is held by the ten largest clones. CD8 naive samples were obtained by positive selection for CCR7 among CD45RO-negative cells, yielding a CD45RA+CCR7+ population from which TemRA cells were excluded. The sample comprised naive CD8+ T cells sorted from blood. The cell subset or site label corresponds to: CD45RA+CCR7+. The source is a man aged 18-30 years in good health.

This chain uses TRBV30 with TRBJ2-3; D call uncertain. Germline assignment: CDR1 GTSNPN and CDR2 SVGIG (reference sequence). This CDR3 has 12 residues. V was pared by 4 bases and J by 4 bases, with 9 bases between. CDR3 loop: CAWNPFADTQYF. The CDR3 DNA sequence: TGTGCCTGGAACCCCTTTGCAGATACGCAGTATTTT.

This chain joins TRBV5-6 and TRBJ1-6; D is unclear. Trimming took off 3 bases at V and 16 bases at J, with 17 bases between the two ends. From germline, CDR1 is SGHDT and CDR2 YYEEEE. The CDR3 has 13 residues. CDR3 nucleotide sequence: TGTGCCAGCAGCTCCGATATAAGGGTCGAGCTCCACTTT. Translated: CASSSDIRVELHF.